These T cell receptor beta chains were read from a single sample in a study of identifying expanded T cells in peripheral blood. Some clones are missing from TCRdb's copy, which holds only in-frame ones; the method was immunoSEQ multiplex PCR. The sample consists of about 130,000 clones, about 88% of them appearing once. The source material was blood. Receptors were obtained from a person between 18 and 75 years old in good health. Both conserved end residues are part of each CDR3. The D gene is left open where the match is weak. Size is omitted from some rows. Given values are once, few, many or a class for expanded clones.

D gene,clone size,V gene,J gene,CDR3 protein,CDR3 DNA
TRBD1,-,TRBV5-1,TRBJ2-1,CASRGQDDNEQFF,TGCGCCAGCAGGGGACAGGATGACAATGAGCAGTTCTTC
TRBD2,-,TRBV7-2,TRBJ2-1,CASSLVTSGVYNEQFF,TGTGCCAGCAGCTTAGTGACTAGCGGGGTGTACAATGAGCAGTTCTTC
-,-,TRBV30,TRBJ1-6,CAWSRSRGPLHF,TGTGCCTGGAGTCGAAGCCGGGGACCCCTCCACTTT
-,-,TRBV7-2,TRBJ1-2,CASSLLVTDNYGYTF,TGTGCCAGCAGCTTACTTGTAACAGATAACTATGGCTACACCTTC
-,few,TRBV6-5,TRBJ2-3,CASSTPGGLTDTQYF,TGTGCCAGCAGCACACCCGGAGGGCTCACAGATACGCAGTATTTT
TRBD2,-,TRBV9,TRBJ2-1,CASSLGLAVSSYNEQFF,TGTGCCAGCAGCCTCGGACTAGCGGTGAGCTCCTACAATGAGCAGTTCTTC
-,-,TRBV19,TRBJ2-7,CASAQGNLNEQYF,TGTGCCAGTGCTCAGGGAAATCTGAACGAGCAGTACTTC
TRBD2,-,TRBV9,TRBJ2-2,CASSATAELAGNTGELFF,TGTGCCAGCAGCGCCACAGCCGAACTAGCGGGAAATACCGGGGAGCTGTTTTTT
-,-,TRBV7-9,TRBJ2-3,CASTTNTDTQYF,TGTGCCAGCACCACCAACACAGATACGCAGTATTTT
-,-,TRBV6-5,TRBJ2-7,CASSSRRYEQYF,TGTGCCAGCAGTTCCCGGCGCTACGAGCAGTACTTC
-,-,TRBV5-4,TRBJ1-6,CASSLVGIPGSPLHF,TGTGCCAGCAGCTTGGTCGGCATCCCGGGGTCACCCCTCCACTTT
-,-,TRBV9,TRBJ2-2,CASSVAPGQNTGELFF,TGTGCCAGCAGCGTAGCCCCGGGCCAGAACACCGGGGAGCTGTTTTTT
-,-,TRBV19,TRBJ1-4,CASRGRGTNEKLFF,TGTGCCAGTAGGGGACGGGGGACTAATGAAAAACTGTTTTTT
-,-,TRBV11-2,TRBJ2-5,CASSLAWGVQETQYF,TGTGCCAGCAGTCTAGCGTGGGGGGTCCAAGAGACCCAGTACTTC
TRBD1,-,TRBV4-3,TRBJ1-4,CASSQETGSQGEKLFF,TGCGCCAGCAGCCAAGAGACAGGGTCTCAAGGTGAAAAACTGTTTTTT
TRBD1,-,TRBV19,TRBJ2-7,CASSIASGTGSYEQYF,TGTGCCAGTAGTATAGCGTCTGGGACAGGGTCCTACGAGCAGTACTTC
-,-,TRBV15,TRBJ2-1,CATSSLHNEQFF,TGTGCCACCAGCAGCCTCCACAATGAGCAGTTCTTC
-,-,TRBV4-3,TRBJ1-4,CASSQEARQGYEKLFF,TGCGCCAGCAGCCAAGAAGCTAGGCAGGGGTACGAAAAACTGTTTTTT
TRBD1,-,TRBV6-1,TRBJ1-1,CASSERQGNMNTEAFF,TGTGCCAGCAGTGAACGACAGGGAAATATGAACACTGAAGCTTTCTTT
-,-,TRBV4-2,TRBJ2-5,CASSPIGGSEETQYF,TGTGCCAGCAGTCCGATCGGGGGATCGGAAGAGACCCAGTACTTC
-,-,TRBV28,TRBJ2-7,CASSPPRDPYEQYF,TGTGCCAGCAGCCCCCCGAGGGATCCATACGAGCAGTACTTC
-,-,TRBV19,TRBJ2-6,CASSSGAEPGANVLTF,TGTGCCAGTAGTTCGGGAGCCGAGCCTGGGGCCAACGTCCTGACTTTC
-,-,TRBV4-2,TRBJ1-4,CASSQDGQGRKLFF,TGTGCCAGCAGCCAAGATGGGCAGGGAAGAAAACTGTTTTTT
TRBD2,-,TRBV5-1,TRBJ2-3,CASSLQSGSADTQYF,TGCGCCAGCAGCTTGCAGAGCGGGAGTGCAGATACGCAGTATTTT
TRBD1,once,TRBV30,TRBJ2-6,CAFGQGRIYLSGANVLTF,TGTGCCTTTGGACAGGGGCGGATTTACCTCTCTGGGGCCAACGTCCTGACTTTC
TRBD1,-,TRBV18,TRBJ1-2,CASSPPIGTGSGYTF,TGTGCCAGCTCACCACCTATCGGGACAGGGAGTGGCTACACCTTC
TRBD1,-,TRBV7-2,TRBJ1-3,CASSFAGTGGAGNTIYF,TGTGCCAGCAGCTTTGCCGGGACAGGGGGCGCTGGAAACACCATATATTTT
-,-,TRBV29-1,TRBJ2-7,CSVEGSLAREQYF,TGCAGCGTTGAGGGCAGCCTAGCGCGGGAGCAGTACTTC
-,-,TRBV9,TRBJ1-3,CASSAHRYSGNTIYF,TGTGCCAGCAGCGCCCACAGGTACTCTGGAAACACCATATATTTT
TRBD1,-,TRBV7-6,TRBJ2-5,CASSSIDRGGETQYF,TGTGCCAGCAGCTCAATAGACAGGGGTGGGGAGACCCAGTACTTC
-,-,TRBV7-2,TRBJ1-3,CASSKGGARSSGNTIYF,TGTGCCAGCAGCAAGGGGGGGGCACGCTCCTCTGGAAACACCATATATTTT
-,-,TRBV14,TRBJ2-2,CASSPARGGENTGELFF,TGTGCCAGCAGCCCGGCCCGCGGGGGCGAGAACACCGGGGAGCTGTTTTTT
TRBD1,-,TRBV5-6,TRBJ1-4,CASSETGVSYEKLFF,TGTGCCAGCAGCGAAACAGGGGTTTCTTATGAAAAACTGTTTTTT
-,-,TRBV29-1,TRBJ2-7,CSVGGRGGGGEQYF,TGCAGCGTTGGTGGGAGGGGAGGGGGAGGCGAGCAGTACTTC
-,-,TRBV7-9,TRBJ1-1,CASSLAGVNTEAFF,TGTGCCAGCAGCTTAGCGGGTGTGAACACTGAAGCTTTCTTT
TRBD1,-,TRBV9,TRBJ1-2,CASSARDSHWGYTF,TGTGCCAGCAGCGCCCGGGACAGCCATTGGGGCTACACCTTC
-,-,TRBV9,TRBJ1-2,CASSVEGGKSYGYTF,TGTGCCAGCAGCGTAGAGGGGGGGAAATCCTATGGCTACACCTTC
TRBD2,-,TRBV4-2,TRBJ2-7,CASSQEGLAGTYEQYF,TGTGCCAGCAGCCAAGAGGGGTTAGCGGGAACCTACGAGCAGTACTTC
-,few,TRBV14,TRBJ2-7,CASNRGGSSYEQYF,TGTGCCAGCAACCGGGGCGGAAGCTCCTACGAGCAGTACTTC
-,-,TRBV30,TRBJ2-7,CAWRWGGEQYF,TGTGCCTGGAGGTGGGGTGGCGAGCAGTACTTC
TRBD2,-,TRBV4-2,TRBJ2-3,CASSQDRTSGGAVDTQYF,TGTGCCAGCAGCCAAGATAGAACTAGCGGGGGGGCCGTAGATACGCAGTATTTT
-,-,TRBV28,TRBJ2-5,CASSSSGAGTQYF,TGTGCCAGCAGTTCCTCAGGGGCAGGGACCCAGTACTTC
TRBD1,-,TRBV4-2,TRBJ2-5,CASTDRGQETQYF,TGTGCCAGCACCGACAGGGGGCAAGAGACCCAGTACTTC
-,-,TRBV15,TRBJ2-3,CATSRAGATSDTQYF,TGTGCCACCAGCAGAGCCGGGGCGACCTCAGATACGCAGTATTTT
TRBD2,-,TRBV9,TRBJ2-5,CASNGLADNTQETQYF,TGTGCCAGCAACGGACTAGCGGATAATACCCAAGAGACCCAGTACTTC
-,-,TRBV28,TRBJ2-7,CASRQAGTTYEQYF,TGTGCCAGCAGACAAGCGGGGACAACCTACGAGCAGTACTTC
-,-,TRBV5-1,TRBJ1-2,CASSLWGDYGYTF,TGCGCCAGCAGCTTGTGGGGGGACTATGGCTACACCTTC
TRBD2,-,TRBV2,TRBJ2-2,CASGTGGLTGELFF,TGTGCCAGCGGAACGGGAGGGCTTACCGGGGAGCTGTTTTTT
TRBD1,-,TRBV10-3,TRBJ2-3,CAISESKPDRVWTDTQYF,TGTGCCATCAGTGAGTCTAAGCCTGACAGGGTGTGGACAGATACGCAGTATTTT
TRBD2,once,TRBV5-1,TRBJ2-3,CASSSTQRPGLAGGGDTQYF,TGCGCCAGCAGCTCCACCCAACGTCCCGGACTAGCGGGAGGCGGCGATACGCAGTATTTT
TRBD2,-,TRBV5-1,TRBJ2-3,CASSLDLAGGTDTQYF,TGCGCCAGCAGCTTGGACCTAGCGGGGGGCACAGATACGCAGTATTTT
TRBD1,-,TRBV25-1,TRBJ1-1,CASKQQGQNTEAFF,TGTGCCAGTAAACAACAGGGGCAAAACACTGAAGCTTTCTTT
-,-,TRBV6-5,TRBJ2-2,CASWGELTGELFF,TGTGCCAGTTGGGGGGAATTAACCGGGGAGCTGTTTTTT
-,-,TRBV2,TRBJ2-7,CASRQLLNTYEQYF,TGTGCCAGTCGACAGCTTCTAAACACCTACGAGCAGTACTTC
-,-,TRBV27,TRBJ2-6,CASSLSGANVLTF,TGTGCCAGCAGTTTATCTGGGGCCAACGTCCTGACTTTC
TRBD1,once,TRBV7-2,TRBJ1-3,CASSFGQGSGNTIYF,TGTGCCAGCAGCTTTGGACAGGGATCTGGAAACACCATATATTTT